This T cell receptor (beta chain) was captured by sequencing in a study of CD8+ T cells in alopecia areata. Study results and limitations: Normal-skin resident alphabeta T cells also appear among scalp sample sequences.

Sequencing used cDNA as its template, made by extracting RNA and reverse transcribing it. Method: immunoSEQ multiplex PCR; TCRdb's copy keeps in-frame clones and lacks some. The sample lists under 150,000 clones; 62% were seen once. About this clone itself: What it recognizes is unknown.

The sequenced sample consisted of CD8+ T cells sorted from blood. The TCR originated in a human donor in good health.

The CDR3 sequence is CASSLSAATGRANTEAFF. In nucleotides, the CDR3 is TGTGCCAGCAGCTTAAGTGCCGCCACCGGACGGGCGAACACTGAAGCTTTCTTT. The genes are TRBV7-9 and TRBJ1-1; D not certain. The CDR3 length is 18 residues. V lost 2 bases to trimming and J lost 1 base, with 20 bases between them. CDR1 is SEHNR and CDR2 is FQNEAQ in the germline V gene (reference sequence).